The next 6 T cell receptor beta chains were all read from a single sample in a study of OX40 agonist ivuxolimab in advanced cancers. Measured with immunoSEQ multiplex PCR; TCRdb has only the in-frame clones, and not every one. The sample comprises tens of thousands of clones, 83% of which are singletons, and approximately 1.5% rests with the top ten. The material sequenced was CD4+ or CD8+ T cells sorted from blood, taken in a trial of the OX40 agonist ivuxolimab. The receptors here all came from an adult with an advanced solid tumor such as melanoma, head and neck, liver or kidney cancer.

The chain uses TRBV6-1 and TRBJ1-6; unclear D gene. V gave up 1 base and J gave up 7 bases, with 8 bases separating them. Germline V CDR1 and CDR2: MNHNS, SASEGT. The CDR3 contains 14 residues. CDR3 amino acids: CASSEGPNNSPLHF. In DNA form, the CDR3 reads TGTGCCAGCAGTGAAGGACCGAACAATTCACCCCTCCACTTT.

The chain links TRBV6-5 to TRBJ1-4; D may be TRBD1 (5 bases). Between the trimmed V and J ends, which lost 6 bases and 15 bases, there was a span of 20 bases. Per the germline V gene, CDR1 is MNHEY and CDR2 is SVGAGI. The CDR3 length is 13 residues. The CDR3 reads CASRPRQLSNLFF. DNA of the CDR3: TGTGCCAGCAGGCCACGACAGCTATCGAACTTGTTTTTT.

CDR3 DNA: TGTGCCAGCAGCTTAGATCCGGGGGGCGGTGAGCAGTTCTTC. This gives the protein CASSLDPGGGEQFF. V usage is TRBV11-2 and J usage is TRBJ2-1; D might be TRBD2 (7 bases). The CDR3 sequence is 14 residues long. The germline V and J ends were trimmed by 0 bases and 9 bases, with 12 bases remaining between them. The germline CDR1 and CDR2 sequences are SGHAT and FQNNGV.

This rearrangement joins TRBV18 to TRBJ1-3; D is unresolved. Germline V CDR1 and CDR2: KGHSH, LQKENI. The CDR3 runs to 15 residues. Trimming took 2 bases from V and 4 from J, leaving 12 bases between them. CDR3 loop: CASSPKWSPGNTIYF. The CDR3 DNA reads TGTGCCAGCTCACCAAAATGGTCCCCCGGAAACACCATATATTTT.

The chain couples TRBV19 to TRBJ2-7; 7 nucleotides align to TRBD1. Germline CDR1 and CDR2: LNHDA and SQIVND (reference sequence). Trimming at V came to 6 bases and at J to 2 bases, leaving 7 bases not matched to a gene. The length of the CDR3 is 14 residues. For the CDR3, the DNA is TGTGCCAGTAGGCGGACAGGACCGACCTACGAGCAGTACTTC. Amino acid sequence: CASRRTGPTYEQYF.

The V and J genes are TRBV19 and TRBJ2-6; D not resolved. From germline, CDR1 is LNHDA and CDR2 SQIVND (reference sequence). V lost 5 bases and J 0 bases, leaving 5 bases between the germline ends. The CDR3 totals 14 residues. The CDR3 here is CASSDGSGANVLTF. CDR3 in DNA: TGTGCCAGTAGTGACGGCTCTGGGGCCAACGTCCTGACTTTC. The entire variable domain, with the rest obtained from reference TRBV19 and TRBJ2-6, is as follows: DGGITQSPKYLFRKEGQNVTLSCEQNLNHDAMYWYRQDPGQGLRLIYYSQIVNDFQKGDIAEGYSVSREKKESFPLTVTSAQKNPTAFYLCASSDGSGANVLTFGAGSRLTVL.